This TCR beta chain was identified during a study of post-analysis software for immune sequencing data. Findings and limits, study-wide: In multiple sclerosis, normalized Chao1 diversity was significantly below that of controls. Patients used several TRBV segments, including TRBV5-6, TRBV5-1 and TRBV20-1, more often than controls.

Unique molecular identifiers were carried by the TCR beta cDNA libraries. Between roughly 0.95 and 10 million T cells gave rise to some 470,000 cDNA molecules. Using its own MiXCR run on the PCR reads, TCRdb lists one record per CDR3 protein. The sample records hundreds of thousands of distinct CDR3 sequences, roughly 30% being singletons. The CDR3 loop spans 13 amino acids. Germline trimming cut 6 bases from V and 8 bases from J; bases unmatched to any gene: 5. This clonotype was seen more than once but under ten times. No antigen is known for it. Input material: blood. The chain has TRBV12-3 or TRBV12-4 and TRBJ1-2; 11 positions match TRBD1. The receptor's source is a girl between 10 and 17 years old with multiple sclerosis. As DNA, the CDR3 is TGTGCCAGCAGGTTCGGGACAGGGGGAGGCTACACCTTC. Encoded protein: CASRFGTGGGYTF.